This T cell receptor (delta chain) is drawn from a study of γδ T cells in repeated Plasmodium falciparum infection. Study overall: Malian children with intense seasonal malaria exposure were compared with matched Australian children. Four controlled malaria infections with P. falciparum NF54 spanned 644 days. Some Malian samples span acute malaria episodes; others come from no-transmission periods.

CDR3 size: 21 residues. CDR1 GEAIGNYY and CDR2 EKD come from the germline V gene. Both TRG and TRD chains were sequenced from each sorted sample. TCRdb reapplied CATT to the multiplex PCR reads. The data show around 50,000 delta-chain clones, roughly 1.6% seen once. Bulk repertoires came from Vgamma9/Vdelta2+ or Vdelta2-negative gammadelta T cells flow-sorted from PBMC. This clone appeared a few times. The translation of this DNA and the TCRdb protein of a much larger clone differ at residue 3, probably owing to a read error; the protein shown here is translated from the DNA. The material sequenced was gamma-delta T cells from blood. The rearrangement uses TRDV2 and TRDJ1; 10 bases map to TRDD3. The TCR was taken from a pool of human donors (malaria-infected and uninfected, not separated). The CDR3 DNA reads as TGTGCCTTTGACACCGGCTTCTTTACTGGGGGATTCGCTGAGGACACCGATAAACTCATCTTT. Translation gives CAFDTGFFTGGFAEDTDKLIF.